This TCR beta chain was sequenced in a study of blood T cells in healthy people across ages. Broader study findings: CMV status of donors was unknown, possibly confounding expanded clonotype changes. PBMCs that were unsorted prevented a conclusive naive versus antigen-experienced comparison. Donors of long life had a larger count of naive CD4+ cells and greater diversity than aged donors.

Points on this clonotype: Its antigen is undetermined.

The CDR3 covers 14 residues. The germline CDR1 and CDR2 sequences are ENHRY and SYGVKD. Losses at the gene ends were 6 bases for V and 0 bases for J; bases not matched to a gene: 4. Sample-barcoded 5' priming and a J-beta primer mix drove a second PCR of about 7 to 12 cycles. TCRdb used MiXCR to reprocess the 5' RACE reads, holding one entry per CDR3 protein. This sample has fewer than 2,000,000 distinct CDR3 sequences, with 34% found just once. J is TRBJ1-1 and V is TRBV10-3, with 7 bases matching TRBD1. The specimen sequenced was blood. The TCR sequence derives from a woman in her twenties or thirties in good health. CDR3 sequence reads: CAISQQGMNTEAFF. The CDR3 nucleotides read TGTGCCATCAGCCAACAGGGGATGAACACTGAAGCTTTCTTT.